The present T cell receptor beta chain was sequenced within a study of blood T cells in healthy people across ages. Trimming shortened V by 1 base and J by 2 bases, and 14 bases separated the two germline ends. Germline lookup yields CDR1 MGHRA and CDR2 YSYEKL. The CDR3 runs to 16 residues. Then a second PCR, running about 7 to 11 cycles, was carried out with a sample-barcoded 5' primer and a J-beta primer mix. TCRdb re-called the 5' RACE reads through MiXCR, storing one row per CDR3 protein. The table includes about 1.6 million distinct CDR3 sequences, around 35% detected once. This clonotype was seen ten or more times.

The clonotype was recovered from a woman aged 25 to 39 in good health. Sequences were obtained from blood. The chain recombines TRBV4-1 with TRBJ2-5; D might be TRBD1 (6 bases). Written as DNA, the CDR3 is TGCGCCAGCAGCCAAGGTGGACCCAGGGGACAAGAGACCCAGTACTTC. It encodes CASSQGGPRGQETQYF.